A selection of T cell receptor beta chains follows, all from one sample in a study of shared clonotypes between healthy human individuals. Measured with immunoSEQ multiplex PCR; TCRdb has only the in-frame clones, and not every one. The top ten clones hold 0.35% to 0.45% of a sample with 2 million to 3 million clones, 80% to 95% of them seen once. Sequenced sample: naive CD4+ T cells from PBMCs. All receptors come from a man younger than 35 in good health. Some clones in this sample may be carry-over from other donors' samples. CDR3s include the opening cysteine and the closing phenylalanine or tryptophan. Fields, in order: CDR3 protein, CDR3 DNA, D gene, clone size, J gene, V gene. D genes are given only for firm matches. A row's size may be missing; if present it is once, few, many or a size class.

cdr3_aa: CASSFAGLSLRKMNTEAFF
cdr3_nt: TGTGCCAGCAGTTTCGCGGGACTTTCCCTTAGAAAGATGAACACTGAAGCTTTCTTT
d_call: NA
clone_size: NA
j_call: TRBJ1-1
v_call: TRBV28

cdr3_aa: CASSYREGTQYF
cdr3_nt: TGTGCCAGTAGTTACAGGGAGGGGACGCAGTATTTT
d_call: NA
clone_size: NA
j_call: TRBJ2-3
v_call: TRBV19

cdr3_aa: CASSLRGSNTGELFF
cdr3_nt: TGTGCCAGCAGTTTGCGGGGGTCGAACACCGGGGAGCTGTTTTTT
d_call: TRBD2
clone_size: NA
j_call: TRBJ2-2
v_call: TRBV27

cdr3_aa: CASSEAPGGAGPDTQYF
cdr3_nt: TGTGCCAGCAGTGAAGCCCCAGGTGGGGCTGGCCCAGATACGCAGTATTTT
d_call: NA
clone_size: NA
j_call: TRBJ2-3
v_call: TRBV6-1

cdr3_aa: CASSEYRGSGNTIYF
cdr3_nt: TGTGCCAGCAGCGAGTACAGGGGCTCTGGAAACACCATATATTTT
d_call: TRBD1
clone_size: NA
j_call: TRBJ1-3
v_call: TRBV5-4

cdr3_aa: CASSLFTGQPIEKLFF
cdr3_nt: TGTGCCAGCAGCTTGTTCACGGGACAGCCGATTGAAAAACTGTTTTTT
d_call: TRBD1
clone_size: NA
j_call: TRBJ1-4
v_call: TRBV7-6

cdr3_aa: CASSLGRLGADEKLFF
cdr3_nt: TGCGCCAGCAGCTTGGGTAGACTGGGCGCTGATGAAAAACTGTTTTTT
d_call: NA
clone_size: NA
j_call: TRBJ1-4
v_call: TRBV5-1

cdr3_aa: CASIDMGAGEQFF
cdr3_nt: TGTGCCAGCATCGATATGGGGGCCGGGGAGCAGTTCTTC
d_call: NA
clone_size: NA
j_call: TRBJ2-1
v_call: TRBV28

cdr3_aa: CRAGLDTQYF
cdr3_nt: TGCAGGGCAGGGTTGGACACGCAGTATTTT
d_call: NA
clone_size: NA
j_call: TRBJ2-3
v_call: TRBV23-1

cdr3_aa: CASSIGQDFSYEQYF
cdr3_nt: TGTGCCAGCAGCATTGGACAGGACTTCTCCTACGAGCAGTACTTC
d_call: TRBD1
clone_size: NA
j_call: TRBJ2-7
v_call: TRBV2

cdr3_aa: CASSRTGLVSGPQHF
cdr3_nt: TGTGCCAGCAGTAGAACCGGGCTCGTTTCGGGGCCCCAGCATTTT
d_call: NA
clone_size: NA
j_call: TRBJ1-5
v_call: TRBV28

cdr3_aa: CASSEGPGGYGYTF
cdr3_nt: TGTGCCAGCAGTGAGGGACCCGGGGGGTATGGCTACACCTTC
d_call: NA
clone_size: NA
j_call: TRBJ1-2
v_call: TRBV6-4

cdr3_aa: CASSYGGPPYTGELFF
cdr3_nt: TGTGCCAGCAGTTACGGGGGGCCCCCCTACACCGGGGAGCTGTTTTTT
d_call: NA
clone_size: NA
j_call: TRBJ2-2
v_call: TRBV6-5

cdr3_aa: CASSKARELSYNEQFF
cdr3_nt: TGTGCCAGCAGCAAGGCCCGGGAACTATCCTACAATGAGCAGTTCTTC
d_call: NA
clone_size: NA
j_call: TRBJ2-1
v_call: TRBV21-1

cdr3_aa: CASSSGQGHEQYF
cdr3_nt: TGTGCCAGCAGTTCGGGACAGGGACACGAGCAGTACTTC
d_call: TRBD1
clone_size: NA
j_call: TRBJ2-7
v_call: TRBV6-5

cdr3_aa: CSVGKAALNTEAFF
cdr3_nt: TGCAGCGTTGGGAAAGCCGCTTTGAACACTGAAGCTTTCTTT
d_call: NA
clone_size: NA
j_call: TRBJ1-1
v_call: TRBV29-1

cdr3_aa: CASTLGGAQYNEQFF
cdr3_nt: TGTGCCAGCACCTTGGGGGGGGCCCAATACAATGAGCAGTTCTTC
d_call: NA
clone_size: once
j_call: TRBJ2-1
v_call: TRBV5-6

cdr3_aa: CAWSTQMNTEAFF
cdr3_nt: TGTGCCTGGAGCACCCAAATGAACACTGAAGCTTTCTTT
d_call: NA
clone_size: NA
j_call: TRBJ1-1
v_call: TRBV30

cdr3_aa: CASSWEHGTDTQYF
cdr3_nt: TGCGCCAGCAGCTGGGAACATGGAACAGATACGCAGTATTTT
d_call: NA
clone_size: NA
j_call: TRBJ2-3
v_call: TRBV5-1

cdr3_aa: CASRRRVSNQPQHF
cdr3_nt: TGTGCCAGCAGAAGACGGGTTTCCAATCAGCCCCAGCATTTT
d_call: NA
clone_size: NA
j_call: TRBJ1-5
v_call: TRBV28

cdr3_aa: CASTEGTLYEQYF
cdr3_nt: TGTGCCAGCACTGAAGGGACCCTCTACGAGCAGTACTTC
d_call: NA
clone_size: NA
j_call: TRBJ2-7
v_call: TRBV11-2

cdr3_aa: CASSLETGVYSNQPQHF
cdr3_nt: TGTGCCAGCAGCTTAGAGACAGGAGTATATAGCAATCAGCCCCAGCATTTT
d_call: NA
clone_size: NA
j_call: TRBJ1-5
v_call: TRBV7-9

cdr3_aa: CASSRDWSTDTQYF
cdr3_nt: TGTGCCAGCAGCCGGGACTGGAGCACAGATACGCAGTATTTT
d_call: NA
clone_size: NA
j_call: TRBJ2-3
v_call: TRBV7-2

cdr3_aa: CASSGYAEAFF
cdr3_nt: TGTGCCAGCAGCGGGTACGCTGAAGCTTTCTTT
d_call: NA
clone_size: NA
j_call: TRBJ1-1
v_call: TRBV28

cdr3_aa: CASSRDRGAGELFF
cdr3_nt: TGTGCCAGCAGTCGGGACAGGGGCGCCGGGGAGCTGTTTTTT
d_call: TRBD1
clone_size: NA
j_call: TRBJ2-2
v_call: TRBV6-1

cdr3_aa: CASSSGQGVDEQFF
cdr3_nt: TGTGCCAGCAGTTCGGGACAGGGTGTAGATGAGCAGTTCTTC
d_call: TRBD1
clone_size: NA
j_call: TRBJ2-1
v_call: TRBV27

cdr3_aa: CASTTRQGNQPQHF
cdr3_nt: TGTGCCAGCACTACGAGACAGGGAAATCAGCCCCAGCATTTT
d_call: TRBD1
clone_size: NA
j_call: TRBJ1-5
v_call: TRBV6-5

cdr3_aa: CASSISGYNQPQHF
cdr3_nt: TGTGCCAGTAGTATATCAGGCTACAATCAGCCCCAGCATTTT
d_call: NA
clone_size: NA
j_call: TRBJ1-5
v_call: TRBV19

cdr3_aa: CASSPDRGASYNEQFF
cdr3_nt: TGCGCCAGCAGCCCCGATCGGGGGGCTTCCTACAATGAGCAGTTCTTC
d_call: NA
clone_size: NA
j_call: TRBJ2-1
v_call: TRBV4-3

cdr3_aa: CASRPGLAGETQYF
cdr3_nt: TGTGCCAGCAGACCCGGACTAGCCGGAGAGACCCAGTACTTC
d_call: TRBD2
clone_size: NA
j_call: TRBJ2-5
v_call: TRBV6-1

cdr3_aa: CASYLPLNTGELFF
cdr3_nt: TGTGCCAGCTACCTCCCCCTGAACACCGGGGAGCTGTTTTTT
d_call: NA
clone_size: NA
j_call: TRBJ2-2
v_call: TRBV2

cdr3_aa: CASSLPGARFYGYTF
cdr3_nt: TGTGCCAGCAGTTTGCCAGGGGCCAGGTTCTATGGCTACACCTTC
d_call: NA
clone_size: few
j_call: TRBJ1-2
v_call: TRBV28

cdr3_aa: CASSFLSQGEAFF
cdr3_nt: TGTGCCAGCAGTTTCTTATCACAGGGTGAAGCTTTCTTT
d_call: NA
clone_size: NA
j_call: TRBJ1-1
v_call: TRBV28

cdr3_aa: CSVLVSQETQYF
cdr3_nt: TGCAGCGTTCTAGTCAGCCAAGAGACCCAGTACTTC
d_call: NA
clone_size: NA
j_call: TRBJ2-5
v_call: TRBV29-1